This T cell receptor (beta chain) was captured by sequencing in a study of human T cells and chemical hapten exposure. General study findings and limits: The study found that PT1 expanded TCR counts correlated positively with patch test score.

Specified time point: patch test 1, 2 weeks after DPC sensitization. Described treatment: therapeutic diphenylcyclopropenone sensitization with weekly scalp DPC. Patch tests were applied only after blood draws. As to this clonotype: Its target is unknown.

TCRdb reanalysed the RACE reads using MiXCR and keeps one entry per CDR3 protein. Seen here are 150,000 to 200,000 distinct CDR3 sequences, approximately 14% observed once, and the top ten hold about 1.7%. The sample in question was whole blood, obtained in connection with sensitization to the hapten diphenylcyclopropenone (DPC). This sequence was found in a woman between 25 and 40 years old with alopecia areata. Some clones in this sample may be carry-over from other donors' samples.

CDR3 coding DNA: TGTGCCAGCAGTTTATCGTGGCGGGGCTATGGCTACACCTTC. Its translation is CASSLSWRGYGYTF. The chain recombines TRBV27 with TRBJ1-2; D call uncertain. This CDR3 region has 14 residues. Trimming took off 0 bases at V and 4 bases at J, with 9 bases between the two ends. Germline assignment: CDR1 MNHEY and CDR2 SMNVEV (reference sequence).